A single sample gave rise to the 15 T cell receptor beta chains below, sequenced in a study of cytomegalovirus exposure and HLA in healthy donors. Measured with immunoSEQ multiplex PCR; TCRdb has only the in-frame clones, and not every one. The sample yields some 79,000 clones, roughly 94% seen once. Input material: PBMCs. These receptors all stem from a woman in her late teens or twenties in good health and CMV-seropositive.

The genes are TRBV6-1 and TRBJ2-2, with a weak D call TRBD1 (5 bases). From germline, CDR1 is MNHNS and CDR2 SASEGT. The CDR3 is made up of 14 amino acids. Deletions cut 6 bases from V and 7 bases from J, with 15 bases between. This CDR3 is CASSRRVWVGELFF. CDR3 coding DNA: TGTGCCAGCAGCCGCAGGGTATGGGTCGGGGAGCTGTTTTTT.

Here the CDR3 DNA reads TGTGCCAGCATCAAACAGGGAAATAGCTACGAGCAGTACTTC. It is translated as CASIKQGNSYEQYF. The chain links TRBV5-6 to TRBJ2-7; perhaps TRBD1 as D (6 bases). CDR1 is SGHDT, CDR2 YYEEEE, per germline. The CDR3 runs 14 residues. Trimming cost V 6 bases and J 3 bases, with 16 bases left between them.

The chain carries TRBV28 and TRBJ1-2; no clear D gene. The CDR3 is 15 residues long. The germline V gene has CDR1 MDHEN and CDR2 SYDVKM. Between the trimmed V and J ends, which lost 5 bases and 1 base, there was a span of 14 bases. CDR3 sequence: CASSLTGFDNYGYTF. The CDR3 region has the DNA TGTGCCAGCAGTCTTACGGGATTTGATAACTATGGCTACACCTTC.

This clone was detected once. The CDR3 nucleotides read TGTGCCAGCAGCTTAGGGTCAGGGGCAGCCTACGAGCAGTACTTC. Translating it yields CASSLGSGAAYEQYF. The chain joins TRBV7-2 to TRBJ2-7; maybe TRBD1 (6 bases). From germline, CDR1 is SGHTA and CDR2 FQGNSA. The CDR3 runs 15 residues. Trimming pared 1 base from V and 2 bases from J, leaving 12 bases between.

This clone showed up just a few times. CDR3 DNA: TGTGCCAGCAGCTTAGGAGGGGGCGAAAATGAGCAGTTCTTC. Its protein is CASSLGGGENEQFF. The rearrangement joins TRBV11-2 to TRBJ2-1, with 7 bases identical to TRBD1. The germline CDR1 and CDR2 sequences are SGHAT and FQNNGV. The CDR3 is made up of 14 amino acids. V gave up 1 base and J gave up 7 bases; unmatched junction bases: 4. The full variable domain, rest sourced from reference TRBV11-2 and TRBJ2-1, is EAGVAQSPRYKIIEKRQSVAFWCNPISGHATLYWYQQILGQGPKLLIQFQNNGVVDDSQLPKDRFSAERLKGVDSTLKIQPAKLEDSAVYLCASSLGGGENEQFFGPGTRLTVL.

The CDR3 region has the DNA TGCGCCAGCAGCTATTTAACAGTTACGCAAGAGACCCAGTACTTC. It translates to CASSYLTVTQETQYF. This chain links TRBV5-1 with TRBJ2-5, with unresolved D. In germline, CDR1 is SGHRS, CDR2 YFSETQ. The CDR3 totals 15 residues. Deletions cut 3 bases from V and 2 bases from J, with 14 bases between.

In DNA, the CDR3 is TGCGCCAGCAGCTTGGGGACAGGGGCAGAGACCCAGTACTTC. Translated, it gives CASSLGTGAETQYF. This chain joins TRBV5-1 and TRBJ2-5; 9 nucleotides align to TRBD1. CDR3 size: 14 residues. The V gene's germline CDR1 is SGHRS and CDR2 YFSETQ. V was pared by 0 bases and J by 4 bases, with 1 base of the junction left unmatched.

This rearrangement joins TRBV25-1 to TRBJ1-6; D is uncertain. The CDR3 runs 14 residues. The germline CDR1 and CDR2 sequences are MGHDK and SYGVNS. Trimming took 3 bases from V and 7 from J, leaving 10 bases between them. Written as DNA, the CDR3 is TGTGCCAGCAGTGACTCGGGGTCAAATTCACCCCTCCACTTT. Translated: CASSDSGSNSPLHF.

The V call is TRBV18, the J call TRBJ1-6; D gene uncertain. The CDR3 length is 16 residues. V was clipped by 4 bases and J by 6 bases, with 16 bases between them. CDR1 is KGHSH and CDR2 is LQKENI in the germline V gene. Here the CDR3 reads CASSQARREGNSPLHF. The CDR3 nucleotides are TGTGCCAGCTCACAAGCAAGACGGGAGGGTAATTCACCCCTCCACTTT.

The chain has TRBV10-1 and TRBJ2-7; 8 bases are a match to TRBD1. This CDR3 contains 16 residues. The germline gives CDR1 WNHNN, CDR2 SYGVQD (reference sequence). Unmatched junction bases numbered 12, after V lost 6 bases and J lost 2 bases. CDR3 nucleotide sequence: TGCGCCAGCAGACACCGGAACCGGGACAGGCCCTACGAGCAGTACTTC. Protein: CASRHRNRDRPYEQYF.

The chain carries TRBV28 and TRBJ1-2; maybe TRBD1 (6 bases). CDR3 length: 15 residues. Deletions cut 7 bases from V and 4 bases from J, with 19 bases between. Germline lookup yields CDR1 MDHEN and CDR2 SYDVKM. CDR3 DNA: TGTGCCAGCAAGGCCAGGGACATCCTCACCTATGGCTACACCTTC. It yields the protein CASKARDILTYGYTF.

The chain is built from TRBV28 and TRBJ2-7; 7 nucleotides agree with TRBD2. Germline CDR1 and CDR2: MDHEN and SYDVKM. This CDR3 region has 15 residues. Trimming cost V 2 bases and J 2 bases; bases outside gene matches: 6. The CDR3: CASSLRGSPPYEQYF. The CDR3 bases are TGTGCCAGCAGTTTACGCGGGAGTCCCCCCTACGAGCAGTACTTC.

CDR3 residues: CASSVNGRTYEQYF. In DNA, the CDR3 is TGTGCCAGCAGCGTTAACGGAAGGACATACGAGCAGTACTTC. This chain connects TRBV9 to TRBJ2-7; weak D call: TRBD1 (5 bases). Looked up from germline, CDR1 is SGDLS and CDR2 is YYNGEE. Between the trimmed V and J ends, which lost 2 bases and 4 bases, there was a span of 13 bases. The CDR3 totals 14 residues.

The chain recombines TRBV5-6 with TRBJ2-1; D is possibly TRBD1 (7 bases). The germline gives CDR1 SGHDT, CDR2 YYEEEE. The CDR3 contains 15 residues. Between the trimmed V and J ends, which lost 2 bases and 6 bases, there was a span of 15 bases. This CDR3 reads CASSFGQVGGNEQFF. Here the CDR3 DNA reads TGTGCCAGCAGCTTCGGACAGGTGGGGGGCAATGAGCAGTTCTTC.

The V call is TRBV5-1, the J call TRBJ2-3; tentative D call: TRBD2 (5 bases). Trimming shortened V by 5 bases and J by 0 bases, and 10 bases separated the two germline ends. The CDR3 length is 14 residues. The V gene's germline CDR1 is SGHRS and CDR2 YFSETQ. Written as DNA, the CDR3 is TGCGCCAGCAGACAATGGACTAGCACAGATACGCAGTATTTT. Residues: CASRQWTSTDTQYF.